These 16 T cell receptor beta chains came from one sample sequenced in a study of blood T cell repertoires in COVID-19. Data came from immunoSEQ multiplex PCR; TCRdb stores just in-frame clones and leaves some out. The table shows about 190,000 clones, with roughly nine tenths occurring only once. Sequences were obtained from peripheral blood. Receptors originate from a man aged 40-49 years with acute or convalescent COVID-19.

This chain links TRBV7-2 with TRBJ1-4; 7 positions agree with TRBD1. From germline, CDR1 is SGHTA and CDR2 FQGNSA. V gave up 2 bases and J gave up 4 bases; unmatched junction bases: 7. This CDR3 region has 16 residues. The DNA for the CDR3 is TGTGCCAGCAGCTTAAAAGGGGGCGGCGGTAATGAAAAACTGTTTTTT. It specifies CASSLKGGGGNEKLFF.

The CDR3 sequence is CASSSRLGEAFF. CDR3 in DNA: TGTGCCAGCAGTTCGAGACTAGGTGAAGCTTTCTTT. This sequence joins TRBV6-5 and TRBJ1-1; no reliable D call. The CDR3 is made up of 12 amino acids. The germline V gene encodes CDR1 MNHEY and CDR2 SVGAGI. V lost 4 bases and J 7 bases, leaving 10 bases between the germline ends.

CDR3 DNA: TGTGCCAGCAGCTTGTACAGTCTATCCTCCTACGAGCAGTACTTC. It codes for CASSLYSLSSYEQYF. The rearrangement links TRBV5-5 to TRBJ2-7, with unresolved D. With 1 base removed from V and 0 bases from J, the gap between germline ends came to 11 bases. CDR3 length equals 15 residues. Germline V lookup: CDR1 SGHKS, CDR2 YYEKEE (reference sequence).

Here the CDR3 reads CASSLDRSGGYNEQFF. In DNA, the CDR3 is TGCGCCAGCAGCTTGGACAGGAGCGGGGGGTACAATGAGCAGTTCTTC. The chain employs TRBV5-1 and TRBJ2-1, with 9 bases aligning to TRBD2. V was clipped by 0 bases and J by 4 bases; unmatched bases: 5. The CDR3 is 16 residues long. Germline V gene data show CDR1 as SGHRS and CDR2 as YFSETQ. The entire variable domain, with the rest obtained from reference TRBV5-1 and TRBJ2-1, is as follows: KAGVTQTPRYLIKTRGQQVTLSCSPISGHRSVSWYQQTPGQGLQFLFEYFSETQRNKGNFPGRFSGRQFSNSRSEMNVSTLELGDSALYLCASSLDRSGGYNEQFFGPGTRLTVL.

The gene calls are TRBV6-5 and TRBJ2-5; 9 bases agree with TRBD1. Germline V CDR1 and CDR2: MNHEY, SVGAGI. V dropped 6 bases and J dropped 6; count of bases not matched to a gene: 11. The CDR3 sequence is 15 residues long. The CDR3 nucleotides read TGTGCCAGCAGATCCACAGGGGGCGAGGGAAAGACCCAGTACTTC. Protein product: CASRSTGGEGKTQYF.

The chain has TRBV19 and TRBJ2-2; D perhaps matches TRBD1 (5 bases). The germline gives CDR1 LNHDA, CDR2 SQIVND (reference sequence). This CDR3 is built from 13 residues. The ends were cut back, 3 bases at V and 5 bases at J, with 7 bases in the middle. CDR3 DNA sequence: TGTGCCAGTAGTATGCAGGGTACCGGGGAGCTGTTTTTT. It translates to CASSMQGTGELFF.

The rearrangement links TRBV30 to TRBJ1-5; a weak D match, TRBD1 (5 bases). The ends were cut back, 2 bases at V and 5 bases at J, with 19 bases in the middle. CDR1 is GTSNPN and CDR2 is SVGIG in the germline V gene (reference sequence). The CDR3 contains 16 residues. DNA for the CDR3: TGTGCCTGGAGTCTGAAGGGGTTGGGAGGGTATCAGCCCCAGCATTTT. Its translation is CAWSLKGLGGYQPQHF.

This chain's CDR3 is CASSLQGGPSYEQYF. The CDR3 nucleotides are TGTGCCAGCAGCTTACAAGGGGGTCCATCATACGAGCAGTACTTC. This rearrangement joins TRBV11-3 to TRBJ2-7; D might be TRBD1 (6 bases). Trimming left V 2 bases short and J 4 bases short, with 15 bases between. Looked up from germline, CDR1 is SGHNT and CDR2 is YENEEA. The CDR3 totals 15 residues.

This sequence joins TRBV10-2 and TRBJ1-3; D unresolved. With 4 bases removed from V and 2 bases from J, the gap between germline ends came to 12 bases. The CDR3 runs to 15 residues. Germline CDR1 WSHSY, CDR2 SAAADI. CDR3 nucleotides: TGCGCCAGCAGTGGAAGTGGAGACGCTGGAAACACCATATATTTT. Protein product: CASSGSGDAGNTIYF.

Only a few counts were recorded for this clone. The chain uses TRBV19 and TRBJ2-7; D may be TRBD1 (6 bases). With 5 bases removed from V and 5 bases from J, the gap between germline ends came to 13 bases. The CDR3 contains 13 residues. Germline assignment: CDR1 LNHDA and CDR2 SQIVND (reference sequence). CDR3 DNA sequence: TGTGCCAGTAGTTCTCCGGGACATGACGAGCAGTACTTC. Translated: CASSSPGHDEQYF.

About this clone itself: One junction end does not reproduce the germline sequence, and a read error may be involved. CDR3 nucleotide sequence: TGTGCCAGCAGGACCGCGGGGGTGGTACTGGTCGGGATTTTC. Protein sequence: CASRTAGVVLVGIF. This rearrangement joins TRBV2 to TRBJ1-2; D may be TRBD1 (5 bases). The CDR3 sequence is 14 residues long. Germline CDR1 reads SNHLY; CDR2 reads FYNNEI.

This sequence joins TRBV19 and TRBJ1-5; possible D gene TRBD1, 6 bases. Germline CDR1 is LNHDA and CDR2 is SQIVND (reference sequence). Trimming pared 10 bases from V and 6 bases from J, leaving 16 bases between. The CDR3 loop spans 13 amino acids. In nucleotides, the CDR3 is TGTGCCATTTCAACAGGGATGGGTCAGCCCCAGCATTTT. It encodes CAISTGMGQPQHF.

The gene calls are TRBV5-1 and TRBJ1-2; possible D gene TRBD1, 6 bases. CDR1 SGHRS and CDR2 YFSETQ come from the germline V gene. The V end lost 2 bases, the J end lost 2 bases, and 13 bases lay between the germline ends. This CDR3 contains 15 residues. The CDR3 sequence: CASSFVTGQNYGYTF. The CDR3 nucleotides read TGCGCCAGCAGCTTTGTGACCGGACAGAACTATGGCTACACCTTC.

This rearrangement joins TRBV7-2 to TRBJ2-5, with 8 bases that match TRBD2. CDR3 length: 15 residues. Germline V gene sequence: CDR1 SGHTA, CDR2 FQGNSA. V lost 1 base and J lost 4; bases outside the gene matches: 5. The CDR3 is CASSLVAGGLETQYF. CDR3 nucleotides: TGTGCCAGCAGCTTAGTTGCGGGGGGTTTAGAGACCCAGTACTTC.

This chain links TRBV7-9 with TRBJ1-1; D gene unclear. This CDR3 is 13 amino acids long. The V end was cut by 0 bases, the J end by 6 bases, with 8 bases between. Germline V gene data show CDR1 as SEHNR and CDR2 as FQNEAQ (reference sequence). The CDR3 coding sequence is TGTGCCAGCAGCTTAGCGCCACTTGCTGAAGCTTTCTTT. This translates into CASSLAPLAEAFF.

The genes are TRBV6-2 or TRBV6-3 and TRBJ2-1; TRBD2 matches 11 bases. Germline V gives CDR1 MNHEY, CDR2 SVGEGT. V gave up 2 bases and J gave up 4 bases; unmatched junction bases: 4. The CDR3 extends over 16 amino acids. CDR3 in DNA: TGTGCCAGCAGTTACCCACTAGCGGGGGATTACAATGAGCAGTTCTTC. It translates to CASSYPLAGDYNEQFF.